Given below is one TCR beta chain in context. The antigen is unknown. With 4 bases removed from V and 5 bases from J, the gap between germline ends came to 17 bases. This CDR3 region has 15 residues. Per germline, CDR1 LNHNV and CDR2 YYDKDF (reference sequence). Treatment in this sample: roughly 10-day PBMC culture with coronavirus spike peptide pools or control peptides (ViraFEST assay). Gathered ahead of the COVID-19 pandemic (2011-2018) were the CD4+ T cells of the unexposed donor. The data were taken from a study of vaccination and CD4 T cells after COVID-19. For the study at large: Everyone enrolled got two doses of BNT162b2 or mRNA-1273 vaccine. Diagnosis preceded the drawing of post-COVID samples by a median about 100 days (range 35 to 161). Investigators took post-vaccine samples a median 72 days after dose two, within a range of 14 to 241.

Oncomine TCR Beta short-read sequencing was applied to DNA from cultured CD4+ T cells. TCRdb analysed the PCR reads with MiXCR anew, one entry per CDR3 protein. The sample includes 7,000 to 9,000 distinct CDR3 sequences, about half of them seen just once. The TCR was taken from a human donor in good health. This rearrangement joins TRBV15 to TRBJ1-1, with D maybe TRBD1 (5 bases). Sequenced material: CD4+ T cells from blood, cultured in vitro. The CDR3 is CATSTSLWDGTEAFF. CDR3 in DNA: TGTGCCACCAGCACCTCCCTGTGGGACGGGACTGAAGCTTTCTTT.